The clone carrying this T cell receptor (beta chain) was counted a few times. Individuals who donated were healthy Caucasians from Russia aged about 6 to 90. The data were taken from a study of blood T cells in healthy people across ages. Combining a sample-barcoded 5' primer with a J-beta primer mix, a second PCR ran for roughly 7 to 11 cycles. TCRdb independently ran MiXCR on the 5' RACE reads; one entry per CDR3 protein. The sample carries more than 750,000 distinct CDR3 sequences, about 27% recorded once. Germline lookup yields CDR1 SGHTA and CDR2 FQGNSA. The V end lost 6 bases, the J end lost 7 bases, and 10 bases lay between the germline ends. The CDR3 contains 11 residues. The same sample was also studied in work on T cells of mothers and their children.

The sequencing input was blood. The receptor's source is a woman in her thirties or forties in good health. V usage is TRBV7-2 and J usage is TRBJ2-7; D uncertain. The CDR3 DNA reads as TGTGCCAGCAGTACTGGGCGGGAGCAGTACTTC. This translates into CASSTGREQYF. The full variable domain, rest sourced from reference TRBV7-2 and TRBJ2-7, is GAGVSQSPSNKVTEKGKDVELRCDPISGHTALYWYRQSLGQGLEFLIYFQGNSAPDKSGLPSDRFSAERTGGSVSTLTIQRTQQEDSAVYLCASSTGREQYFGPGTRLTVT.